The T cell receptor beta chain under discussion was sequenced for a study of blood T cell repertoires in COVID-19 (dated by TCRdb to 2020 to 2021). Looking at the study overall: Collaborator samples came from the United States, Italy and Spain and covered acute and convalescent phases of COVID-19. Samples were obtained from the ongoing ImmuneRACE study (first 160 participants) and from about 1,300 subjects provided by 6 global collaborators. A freely available public database, intended as a resource for researchers studying the immune response to SARS-CoV-2, is where the repertoires were released. Where HLA class I and class II types were available, the types were taken from metadata supplied by the sample provider, not from assay-based typing. The dataset comprised deeply sampled blood TCRbeta repertoires from subjects exposed to, actively infected with, or recovered from COVID-19. A de-identified subject ID, COVID-19 status, age in years and sex were almost always included in the sample metadata. The material from the prospective study consisted of cDNA or gDNA derived from T cells, B-cell-depleted T cells, or PBMCs.

In the prospective study, participants were roughly 18 to 100 years old, resided in 24 geographic areas of the United States, and were enrolled through a virtual design. To assign participants to cohorts, the prospective study relied on clinical history that participants themselves reported in a screening survey and a study questionnaire. ImmuneRACE Cohort 3 recovered participants were defined by two consecutive negative NP/OP PCR tests, healthcare professional clearance, or symptom resolution. In the prospective study, mobile phlebotomists collected whole blood, serum and a nasopharyngeal or oropharyngeal swab from each participant. Additional blood draws and questionnaires over an approximately 2-month period could optionally be provided by prospective study participants. Before DNA extraction, prospective study blood samples were shipped either frozen or at room temperature. Summary of the overall study and its limitations: The quantity of clinical and demographic metadata differed by source and by participant and was supplied without curation.

Trimming costs V 3 bases and J 8 bases, and their ends lie 15 bases apart. Counted from cysteine to phenylalanine, this CDR3 has 14 amino acids. CDR3 DNA is the only sequence kept; it has 42 bases, read in frame from the first base. Based on the germline V gene, the CDR1 and CDR2 sequences are SGDLS and YYNGEE. The immunoSEQ Assay, a bias-controlled multiplex PCR, was used to amplify TCRbeta CDR3 regions from genomic DNA. As for the authors' bioinformatics: The number of nucleated cells in each sample was estimated from the amplification of reference gene primers within the assay. To quantify the absolute abundance of each unique TCRbeta CDR3 rearrangement, sequence reads were collapsed and filtered. For each sample, productive Simpson clonality was calculated by taking the square root of Simpson's diversity index across productive rearrangements. What TCRdb holds here is the immuneACCESS table cut down to in-frame rearrangements. Part of the clones is not present; checked against another copy, under half of the missing clones reflect an unresolved V gene, and the others are unexplained. V and J calls plus clone size are reproduced from that table; the DNA served to infer D and trimming. For this sample there are 150,000 to 190,000 clones; around 80% appear just once. The ten largest clones take up around 7.8% of the sample.

On this clone itself: Its target antigen remains unknown. Within one base of it there is no much larger clone, and no base qualities were kept.

Material: PBMCs or T cells enriched from blood (not recorded which). Recombination linked TRBV9 to TRBJ2-4; tentative D gene TRBD2, with 6 bases matching. The clonotype originates from a man aged 45-65 years who had recovered from COVID-19. The DNA sequence follows: TGTGCCAGCAGCGCCACTCAACGCGGGGACATTCAGTACTTC. This encodes CASSATQRGDIQYF.